This T cell receptor beta chain emerged from a study of human T cells and chemical hapten exposure. The study, taken as a whole, reports: Patch test score tracked positively with PT1 expanded TCR counts.

V was clipped by 2 bases and J by 1 base; unmatched bases: 0. This CDR3 is 16 amino acids long. Germline CDR1 SGHTA, CDR2 FQGNSA. Unique molecular identifiers were attached to individual cDNA molecules within the library. In the original workflow: TCRs per sample had a median of around 96,000 and ranged from roughly 20,000 to 700,000. TCRdb ran MiXCR on the RACE reads and lists one entry per CDR3 protein. TCRdb, not the original authors, processed these V and J calls. The table records 300,000 to 400,000 distinct CDR3 sequences, roughly 6.9% of them present only once. The time point here: patch test 1, 2 weeks after DPC sensitization. Treatment denoted: therapeutic diphenylcyclopropenone sensitization with weekly scalp DPC. Concerning this clonotype itself: The antigen is unknown.

The sample in question was whole blood, obtained in connection with sensitization to the hapten diphenylcyclopropenone (DPC). The rearrangement joins TRBV7-2 to TRBJ2-3; TRBD2 matches at 13 bases. This sequence originates from a woman aged 18 to 35 with alopecia areata. Some clones in this sample may be carry-over from other donors' samples. The CDR3, as DNA: TGTGCCAGCAGCTTAACTAGCGGGGGGGGCACAGATACGCAGTATTTT. It encodes CASSLTSGGGTDTQYF. Combining the CDR3 with reference TRBV7-2 and TRBJ2-3 gives the whole variable domain GAGVSQSPSNKVTEKGKDVELRCDPISGHTALYWYRQSLGQGLEFLIYFQGNSAPDKSGLPSDRFSAERTGGSVSTLTIQRTQQEDSAVYLCASSLTSGGGTDTQYFGPGTRLTVL.